These T cell receptor beta chains were read from a single sample in a study of response to subunit inactivated influenza vaccine. TCRdb redid the calling of the RT-PCR reads with MiXCR, one entry per CDR3 protein. Of 490,000 or so distinct CDR3 sequences listed, 6.5% to 8% are singletons. Sequences were derived from PBMCs from blood, sampled roughly 24 months after vaccination. Receptors originate from a man between 50 and 75 years old who received an inactivated influenza vaccine. The CDR3 runs from the conserved cysteine through the conserved F or W.

V gene	J gene	CDR3 protein
TRBV7-2	TRBJ2-4	CASSLDGGNIQYF
TRBV7-2	TRBJ2-3	CASSSTSGDTQYF
TRBV27	TRBJ2-5	CASSLYPLGQETQYF
TRBV7-2	TRBJ1-2	CASSPAVGGGGGYTF
TRBV20-1	TRBJ1-6	CSARDRQGGNSPLHF
TRBV12-3/TRBV12-4	TRBJ2-5	CASSYREAHRGETQYF
TRBV7-9	TRBJ1-6	CASSLIGESPLHF
TRBV5-1	TRBJ2-7	CASSSEGREGYF
TRBV7-3	TRBJ2-3	CASSSPNSDTQYF
TRBV7-9	TRBJ2-1	CASSLSGRLSYNEQFF
TRBV5-6	TRBJ2-1	CASTTQGLSNEQFF
TRBV10-3	TRBJ2-3	CAISELGFTDTQYF
TRBV20-1	TRBJ2-3	CSARGLAGASTDTQYF
TRBV15	TRBJ1-3	CATSRDFSSGNTIYF
TRBV7-2	TRBJ1-1	CASSLVGVLNTEAFF
TRBV2	TRBJ2-1	CASSTSPGSGTPSFF
TRBV20-1	TRBJ2-3	CSAIGQGSYTDTQYF
TRBV9	TRBJ2-1	CASSEGQGLDNEQFF
TRBV5-6	TRBJ1-1	CASSPPSGFNTEAFF
TRBV24-1	TRBJ2-3	CATSSGSPDTQYF
TRBV20-1	TRBJ1-5	CSANHRGTGNQPQHF
TRBV12-3/TRBV12-4	TRBJ1-1	CASRSGQGGVTEAFF
TRBV5-6	TRBJ2-7	CASSERTDRSYEQYF
TRBV10-3	TRBJ2-3	CAIKGLAGNTDTQYF
TRBV4-2	TRBJ2-3	CASSQDGRGLAGALDTQYF
TRBV11-2	TRBJ2-7	CASSPVSGVYEQYF
TRBV20-1	TRBJ2-7	CSALGTATSSYEQYF
TRBV24-1	TRBJ2-5	CATSDYFTGQQETQYF
TRBV29-1	TRBJ1-2	CSVSSSRVLGYTF
TRBV7-9	TRBJ2-7	CASSSSGIRYEQYF
TRBV6-2/TRBV6-3	TRBJ2-2	CASSYRGTALYTGELFF
TRBV7-2	TRBJ2-7	CASSYGTGGLSEQYF
TRBV7-2	TRBJ2-3	CASSLRAVSGTQYF
TRBV28	TRBJ1-2	CASSPNTPDRFLDYGYTF
TRBV10-3	TRBJ1-6	CAISSTLFTVSSYNSPLHF
TRBV20-1	TRBJ2-7	CSARGPGFYEQYF
TRBV9	TRBJ2-7	CASSVEAGAGAYEQYF
TRBV7-8	TRBJ1-2	CASSLQWGHGYTF
TRBV7-3	TRBJ1-1	CASSSRTGDTEAFF
TRBV7-8	TRBJ2-7	CASSRYGGYEQYF
TRBV4-2	TRBJ2-2	CASSQAGTGYTGELFF
TRBV20-1	TRBJ1-1	CSAAGGNTEAFF
TRBV7-6	TRBJ1-5	CASSLGGGSGRPQHF
TRBV4-2	TRBJ2-7	CASSHVLGTAGAYEQYF
TRBV12-3/TRBV12-4	TRBJ1-1	CASTIASEAFF
TRBV5-1	TRBJ2-1	CSSRGLTGTSGYLSYNEQFF
TRBV11-2	TRBJ2-7	CASSLSSGKSSGEQYF
TRBV29-1	TRBJ2-2	CSVVLGQGHNTGELFF
TRBV20-1	TRBJ2-3	CSAPPLATSTDTQYF
TRBV12-3/TRBV12-4	TRBJ2-1	CASSRTVSSYNEQFF
TRBV29-1	TRBJ2-3	CSVQIGDTQYF
TRBV6-4	TRBJ1-1	CASRDGGMNTEAFF
TRBV27	TRBJ2-7	CASSSASGRGEQYF
TRBV11-2	TRBJ1-3	CASSLTSVRDYSGNTIYF
TRBV28	TRBJ2-7	CASSFYRTSLREQYF
TRBV7-2	TRBJ2-7	CATTPGRGAFDEQYF
TRBV25-1	TRBJ2-7	CASSDRPYEQYF
TRBV27	TRBJ1-2	CASSFLTGTGGSYGYTF